This entry is about one T cell receptor beta chain. No antigen is known for it. Per-base quality was not reported, and no clone a single base away is much larger than it. CDR1 and CDR2 (LGHDT, YNNKEL) derive from the germline V gene (reference sequence). Reading from cysteine to phenylalanine, the CDR3 counts 17 amino acids. The sequence is cut down to CDR3 DNA, 51 bases in frame from base 1. The V end gives up 1 base and the J end 4 bases, leaving 6 bases in the junction not matched to a gene. This record belongs to a study of response to subunit inactivated influenza vaccine listed by TCRdb under 2018. Study-level background: The study used deep quantitative T cell receptor repertoire profiling to track responses to a trivalent subunit inactivated influenza vaccine.

What the authors observed across the whole study: The authors suggested that each seasonal influenza vaccination may recruit only a limited number of new T cells.

Library preparation employed RT-PCR. Sequencer: Illumina HiSeq 2500. The public reads were reanalyzed by TCRdb: fastp trimming at Q25, MiXCR alignment, in-frame beta chains only. CDR3 protein duplicates are merged, each entry listing the most common genes and DNA. This sample holds about 830,000 distinct CDR3 sequences; about 18% were observed only once. The ten largest clones take up roughly 11% of the sample. Recombination connected TRBV3-1 to TRBJ2-1, and 11 bases in between align with TRBD1. This receptor was obtained from a man aged 50 to 59 who received an inactivated influenza vaccine. Donor details come from another sample of the same person, matched by shared clones. The input for sequencing was PBMCs from blood, taken 5 days after vaccination. CDR3 sequence: CASSQAGRDRGYNEQFF. The DNA sequence follows: TGTGCCAGCAGCCAAGCGGGGAGGGACAGGGGGTACAATGAGCAGTTCTTC.